Here is one TCR beta chain with its context. Germline V gives CDR1 SGDLS, CDR2 YYNGEE. The ends were cut back, 7 bases at V and 6 bases at J, with 20 bases in the middle. The CDR3 sequence is 14 residues long. This specimen comes from a study of blood T cell repertoires in COVID-19. Study context: Samples of COVID-19 (acute and convalescent) were obtained from the United States, Italy and Spain. Sources were T cells, B-cell-depleted T cells, or PBMCs; the material itself was cDNA or gDNA.

Original data processing: Reference gene primers were amplified, and this amplification served to estimate nucleated cell counts. Libraries were prepared by immunoSEQ multiplex PCR; TCRdb keeps only in-frame clonotypes and omits some of them. That table is the source of V, J and clone size, and D and trimming were worked out from the DNA. The profile shows about 240,000 clones, more than 75% of them singletons. The chain combines TRBV9 with TRBJ2-7; TRBD2 might be the D (6 bases). This clonotype originated in an elderly man with acute or convalescent COVID-19. What was sequenced was peripheral blood. CDR3 region: CASSVAAGRGEQYF. CDR3 sequence (DNA): TGTGCCAGCTCCGTAGCGGCAGGACGGGGCGAGCAGTACTTC.